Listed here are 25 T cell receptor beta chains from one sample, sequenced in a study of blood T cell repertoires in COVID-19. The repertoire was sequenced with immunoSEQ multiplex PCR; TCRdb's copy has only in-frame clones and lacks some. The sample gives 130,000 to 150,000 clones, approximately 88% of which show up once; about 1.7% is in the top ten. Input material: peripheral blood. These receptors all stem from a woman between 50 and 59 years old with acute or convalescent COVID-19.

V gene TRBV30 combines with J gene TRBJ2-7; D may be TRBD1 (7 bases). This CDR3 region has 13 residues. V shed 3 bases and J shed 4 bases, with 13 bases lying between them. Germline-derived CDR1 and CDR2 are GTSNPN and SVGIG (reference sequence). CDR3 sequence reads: CAWRRDSLYEQYF. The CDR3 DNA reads TGTGCCTGGAGGCGGGACAGCCTTTACGAGCAGTACTTC.

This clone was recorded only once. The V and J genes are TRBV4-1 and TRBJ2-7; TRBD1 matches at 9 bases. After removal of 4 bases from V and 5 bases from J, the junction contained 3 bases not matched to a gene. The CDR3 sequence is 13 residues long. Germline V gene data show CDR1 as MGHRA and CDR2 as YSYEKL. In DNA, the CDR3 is TGCGCCAGCAGCCTACGACAGGGGGACGAGCAGTACTTC. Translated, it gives CASSLRQGDEQYF.

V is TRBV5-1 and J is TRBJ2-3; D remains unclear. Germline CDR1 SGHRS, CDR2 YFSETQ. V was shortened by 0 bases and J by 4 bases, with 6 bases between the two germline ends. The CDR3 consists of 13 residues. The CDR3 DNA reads TGCGCCAGCAGCTTGGGGCAGTCAGATACGCAGTATTTT. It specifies CASSLGQSDTQYF.

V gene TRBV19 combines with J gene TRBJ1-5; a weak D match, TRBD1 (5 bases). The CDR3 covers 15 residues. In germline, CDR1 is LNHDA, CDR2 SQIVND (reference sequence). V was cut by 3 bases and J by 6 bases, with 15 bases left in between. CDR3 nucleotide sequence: TGTGCCAGTAGTATCTTTTTGGGGGGGGGTCAGCCCCAGCATTTT. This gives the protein CASSIFLGGGQPQHF.

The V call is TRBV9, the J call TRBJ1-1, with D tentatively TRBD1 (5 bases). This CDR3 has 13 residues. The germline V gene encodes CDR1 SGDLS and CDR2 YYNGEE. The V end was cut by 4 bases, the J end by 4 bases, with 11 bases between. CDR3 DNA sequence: TGTGCCAGCAGCCAGGGCGGGGGCACTGAAGCTTTCTTT. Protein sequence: CASSQGGGTEAFF.

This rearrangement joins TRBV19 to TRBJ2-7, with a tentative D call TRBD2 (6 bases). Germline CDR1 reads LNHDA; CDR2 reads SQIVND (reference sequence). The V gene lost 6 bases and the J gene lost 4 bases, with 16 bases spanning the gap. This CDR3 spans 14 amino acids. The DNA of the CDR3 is TGTGCCAGTAGATCCGGGAGCATAGGGTACGAGCAGTACTTC. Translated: CASRSGSIGYEQYF.

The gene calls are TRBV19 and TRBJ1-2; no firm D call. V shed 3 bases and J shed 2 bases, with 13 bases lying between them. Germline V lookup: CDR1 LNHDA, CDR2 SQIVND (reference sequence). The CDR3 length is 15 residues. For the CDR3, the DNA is TGTGCCAGTAGTATCCCTCCGGGGAGCAACTATGGCTACACCTTC. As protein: CASSIPPGSNYGYTF.

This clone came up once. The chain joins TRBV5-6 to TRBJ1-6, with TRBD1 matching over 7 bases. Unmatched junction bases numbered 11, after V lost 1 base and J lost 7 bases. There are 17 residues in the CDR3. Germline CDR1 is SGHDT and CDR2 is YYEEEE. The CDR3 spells CASSLIGQGVTNSPLHF. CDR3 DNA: TGTGCCAGCAGCTTGATAGGGCAGGGGGTAACCAATTCACCCCTCCACTTT.

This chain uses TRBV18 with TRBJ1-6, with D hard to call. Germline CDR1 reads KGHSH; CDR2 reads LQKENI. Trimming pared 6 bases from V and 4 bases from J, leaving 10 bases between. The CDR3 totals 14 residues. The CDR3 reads CASSSVGYNSPLHF. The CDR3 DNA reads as TGTGCCAGCTCCTCCGTCGGTTATAATTCACCCCTCCACTTT. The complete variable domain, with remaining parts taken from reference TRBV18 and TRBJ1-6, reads NAGVMQNPRHLVRRRGQEARLRCSPMKGHSHVYWYRQLPEEGLKFMVYLQKENIIDESGMPKERFSAEFPKEGPSILRIQQVVRGDSAAYFCASSSVGYNSPLHFGNGTRLTVT.

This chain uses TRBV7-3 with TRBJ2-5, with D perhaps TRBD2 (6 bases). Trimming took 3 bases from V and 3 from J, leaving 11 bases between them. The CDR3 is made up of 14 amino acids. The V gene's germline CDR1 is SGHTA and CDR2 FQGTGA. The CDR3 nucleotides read TGTGCCAGCAGCTTCACTAGCACCGAAGAGACCCAGTACTTC. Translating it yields CASSFTSTEETQYF.

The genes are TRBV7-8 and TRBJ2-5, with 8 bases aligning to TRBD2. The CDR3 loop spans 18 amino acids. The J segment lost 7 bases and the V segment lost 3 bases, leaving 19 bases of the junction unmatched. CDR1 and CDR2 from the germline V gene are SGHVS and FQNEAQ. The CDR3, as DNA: TGTGCCAGCAGCTTTTTTACGGGAGGGCCGAGTGTCTTCGTGACCCAGTACTTC. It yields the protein CASSFFTGGPSVFVTQYF.

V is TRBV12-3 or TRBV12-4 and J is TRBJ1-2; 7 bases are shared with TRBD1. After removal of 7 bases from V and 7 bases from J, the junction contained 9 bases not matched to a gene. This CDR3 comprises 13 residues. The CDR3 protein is CASTLTGWPGYTF. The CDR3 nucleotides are TGTGCCAGCACCCTGACAGGGTGGCCTGGCTACACCTTC.

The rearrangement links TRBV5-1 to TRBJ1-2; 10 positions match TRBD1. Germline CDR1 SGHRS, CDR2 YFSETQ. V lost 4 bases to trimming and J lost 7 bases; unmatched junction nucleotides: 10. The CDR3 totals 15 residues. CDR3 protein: CASSGGQGRTSGYTF. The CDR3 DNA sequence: TGCGCCAGCAGCGGGGGACAGGGGCGAACATCTGGCTACACCTTC.

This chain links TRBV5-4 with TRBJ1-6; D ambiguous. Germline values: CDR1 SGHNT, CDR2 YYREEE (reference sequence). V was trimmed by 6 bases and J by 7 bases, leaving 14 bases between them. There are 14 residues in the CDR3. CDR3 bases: TGTGCCAGCAATTCGGGAGAAAGGAATTCACCCCTCCACTTT. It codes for CASNSGERNSPLHF.

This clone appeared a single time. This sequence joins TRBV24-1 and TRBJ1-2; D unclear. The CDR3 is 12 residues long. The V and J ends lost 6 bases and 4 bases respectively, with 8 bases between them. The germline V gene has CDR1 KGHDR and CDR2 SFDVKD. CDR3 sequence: CATSSPSYGYTF. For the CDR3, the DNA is TGTGCCACCAGTAGTCCGAGCTATGGCTACACCTTC.

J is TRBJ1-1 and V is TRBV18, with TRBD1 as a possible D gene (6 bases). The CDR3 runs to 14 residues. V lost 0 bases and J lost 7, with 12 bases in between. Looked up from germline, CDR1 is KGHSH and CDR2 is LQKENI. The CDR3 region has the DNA TGTGCCAGCTCACCACCTACAGGGTTGGGTGAAGCTTTCTTT. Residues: CASSPPTGLGEAFF.

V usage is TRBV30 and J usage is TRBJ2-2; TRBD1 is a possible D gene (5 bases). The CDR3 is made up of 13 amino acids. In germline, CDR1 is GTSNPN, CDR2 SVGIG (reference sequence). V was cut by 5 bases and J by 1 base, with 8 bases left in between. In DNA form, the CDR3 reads TGTGCCTGGGATGGACAGAACACCGGGGAGCTGTTTTTT. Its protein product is CAWDGQNTGELFF.

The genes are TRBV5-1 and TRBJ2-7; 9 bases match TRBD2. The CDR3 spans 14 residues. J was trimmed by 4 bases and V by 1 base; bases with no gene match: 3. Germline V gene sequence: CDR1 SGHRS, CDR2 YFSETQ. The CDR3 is CASSLPAGGYEQYF. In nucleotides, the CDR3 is TGCGCCAGCAGCTTGCCAGCGGGGGGATACGAGCAGTACTTC.

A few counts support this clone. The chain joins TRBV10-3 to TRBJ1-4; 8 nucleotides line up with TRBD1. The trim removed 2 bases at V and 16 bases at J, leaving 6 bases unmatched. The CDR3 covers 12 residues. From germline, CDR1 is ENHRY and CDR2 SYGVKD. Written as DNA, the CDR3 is TGTGCCATCAGTGAGGGGACAGGTGCTAGGTTTTTT. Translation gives CAISEGTGARFF.

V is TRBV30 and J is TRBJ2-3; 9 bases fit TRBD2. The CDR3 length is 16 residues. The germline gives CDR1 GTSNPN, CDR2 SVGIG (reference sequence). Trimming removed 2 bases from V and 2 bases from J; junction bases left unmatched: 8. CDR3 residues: CAWSLLAGPFTDTQYF. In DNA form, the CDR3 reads TGTGCCTGGAGTTTGCTAGCGGGGCCTTTCACAGATACGCAGTATTTT.

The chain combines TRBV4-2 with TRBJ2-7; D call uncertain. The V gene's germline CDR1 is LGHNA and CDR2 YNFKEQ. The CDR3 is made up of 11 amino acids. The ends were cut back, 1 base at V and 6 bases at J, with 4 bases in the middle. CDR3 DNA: TGTGCCAGCAGCCAAGGCAGCGAGCAGTACTTC. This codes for CASSQGSEQYF.

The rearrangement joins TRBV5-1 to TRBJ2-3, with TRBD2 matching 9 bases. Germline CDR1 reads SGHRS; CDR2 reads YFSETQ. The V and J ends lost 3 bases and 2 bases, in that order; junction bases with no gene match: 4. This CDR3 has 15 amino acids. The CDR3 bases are TGCGCCAGCAGCTCCACTAGCGGGCCCACAGATACGCAGTATTTT. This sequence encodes CASSSTSGPTDTQYF.

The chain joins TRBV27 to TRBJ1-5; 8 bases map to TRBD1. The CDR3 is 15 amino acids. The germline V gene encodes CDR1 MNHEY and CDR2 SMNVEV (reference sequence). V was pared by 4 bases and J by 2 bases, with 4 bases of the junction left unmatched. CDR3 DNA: TGTGCCAGCAGTTCCGGACAGGGCCGCAATCAGCCCCAGCATTTT. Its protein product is CASSSGQGRNQPQHF.

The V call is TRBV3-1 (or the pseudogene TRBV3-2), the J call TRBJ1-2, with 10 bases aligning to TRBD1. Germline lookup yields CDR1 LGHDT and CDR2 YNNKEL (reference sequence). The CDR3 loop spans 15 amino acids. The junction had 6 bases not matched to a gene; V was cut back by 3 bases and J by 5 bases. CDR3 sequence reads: CASSHRQGAVYGYTF. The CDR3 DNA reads TGTGCCAGCAGCCACCGACAGGGGGCGGTGTATGGCTACACCTTC.

The DNA for the CDR3 is TGCGCCAGCAGCCAAGAGGGAGGCGGAAGGTCGGGCTACACCTTC. Protein product: CASSQEGGGRSGYTF. The chain uses TRBV4-1 and TRBJ1-2; no clear D gene. Germline V gene sequence: CDR1 MGHRA, CDR2 YSYEKL. With 0 bases removed from V and 8 bases from J, the gap between germline ends came to 16 bases. The CDR3 contains 15 residues.